This TCR beta chain was retrieved from a study of Graves' ophthalmopathy and Graves' hyperthyroidism (dated by TCRdb to between 2018 and 2020). In the study overall: Peripheral blood was collected before any treatment was given, at the time of initial diagnosis. To tell Graves' ophthalmopathy apart from Graves' hyperthyroidism, and to predict which patients would progress to ophthalmopathy, the study relied on TCR beta repertoire signatures. In total, 135 blood samples were TCR-sequenced: 43 ophthalmopathy, roughly 77 hyperthyroidism and approximately 17 hyperthyroidism-to-ophthalmopathy patients. To explore V-J signatures distinguishing ophthalmopathy from hyperthyroidism, a discovery set of 100 patients (fewer than 45 ophthalmopathy, some 55 stable hyperthyroidism) was enrolled. The independent validation cohort included about 20 hyperthyroidism patients plus 17 patients who later progressed from hyperthyroidism to ophthalmopathy. In over 5 hyperthyroidism patients, the T-cell repertoires found in thyroid tissue were compared with those found in blood. Once sampling was done, hyperthyroidism patients were given methimazole at a starting dose of 30 mg daily, while ophthalmopathy patients were given high-dose intravenous methylprednisolone. The paper's findings and limits, for the study overall: In cross-validation, the 13-signature model distinguished ophthalmopathy from stable hyperthyroidism with roughly 90% sensitivity and about 84% specificity, and in the test set the corresponding values were roughly 80% and 76%. In validation, the model predicted ophthalmopathy progression with about 71% sensitivity and roughly 72% specificity; more than ten predicted patients were CT-confirmed with GO in a median of approximately six months. Among expanded thyroid clonotypes with frequency above 0.001, most also showed up in blood, which suggests that blood repertoires may reflect the thyroid immune response. Sample size was not statistically predetermined, and group allocation was not concealed from the investigators.

Between the V and J ends, shortened by 4 bases and 6 bases respectively, the junction contains 13 bases. CDR1 SGHAT and CDR2 FQDESV were looked up in the germline V gene (reference sequence). Measured from the cysteine to the phenylalanine, the CDR3 is 13 residues long. Of the read, only the CDR3 DNA is kept; its 39 bases are in frame from base 1. There are many counts of this clonotype. This receptor's antigen is unknown. Base qualities are not at hand, and no much larger clone is one base apart. For repertoire sequencing, the TCR beta CDR3 regions were amplified from RNA transcripts. The first round of RT-PCR was done with HTBI primers and the Qiagen OneStep RT-PCR kit, and was followed by a second round of multiplex PCR, then size selection and purification. The libraries underwent paired-end sequencing with 100 bp reads on an Illumina HiSeq2000. In the authors' own workflow: SOAPnuke was used to process the reads, throwing out any read that had adapters, had uncalled bases, had a mean Phred below 15, or lacked an exact constant-primer or identifier match. COPE v1.2.5 was used to merge the high-quality paired reads. Clonotypes were defined as unique nucleotide sequences and were aligned to IMGT TRB V, D and J references using MiTCR v1.1. The analysis was limited to V-J combinations with a frequency above 0.0001, which together covered 99% to 99.2% of repertoires. For each V-J combination, a TCR clonal expansion and chaos score was defined as the ratio of F50 clonal expansion to chaos observed in the TCRdist matrix. Features were reduced by Welch's t-statistics and random forest to about a dozen V-J combinations, which fed a naive Bayes classifier. The similarity between thyroid and blood repertoires was quantified using the Morisita-Horn index. In-frame beta chains were kept once TCRdb had trimmed the public reads at Q25 with fastp and called clones with MiXCR. Merged by CDR3 protein, the rows form single entries marked with the most common genes and DNA. The V and J calls were not made by the authors but by TCRdb's processing. The table for this sample lists under 350,000 distinct CDR3 sequences; roughly a sixth of them were counted only once. The ten largest clones capture approximately 13% of the sample.

Ophthalmopathy patients had moderately to severely active disease, Clinical Activity Score of at least 3, NOSPECS grade of at least 4, and disease duration under 3 months. Patients with other autoimmune diseases, uncontrolled infections, pregnancy or lactation were excluded. Diagnosis relied on clinical symptoms, serum thyroxine, TRAb, thyroid ultrasound and orbital computed tomography. PBMCs were isolated from 8 to 10 ml of fresh peripheral blood by Ficoll-Paque density gradient centrifugation. Total RNA was extracted with Trizol reagent and quality-checked on an Agilent 2100 Bioanalyzer. The clonotype comes from an adult man with Graves' ophthalmopathy. Sequencing was performed on peripheral blood. The chain is assembled from TRBV11-1 and TRBJ2-7; a tentative D match to TRBD2 spans 6 bases. The CDR3 reads CASSSSPRGEQYF. The bases are TGTGCCAGCAGCTCAAGCCCGCGGGGCGAGCAGTACTTC. Where the CDR3 stops, the reference TRBV11-1 and TRBJ2-7 genes take over; the full variable domain is EAEVAQSPRYKITEKSQAVAFWCDPISGHATLYWYRQILGQGPELLVQFQDESVVDDSQLPKDRFSAERLKGVDSTLKIQPAELGDSAMYLCASSSSPRGEQYFGPGTRLTVT.